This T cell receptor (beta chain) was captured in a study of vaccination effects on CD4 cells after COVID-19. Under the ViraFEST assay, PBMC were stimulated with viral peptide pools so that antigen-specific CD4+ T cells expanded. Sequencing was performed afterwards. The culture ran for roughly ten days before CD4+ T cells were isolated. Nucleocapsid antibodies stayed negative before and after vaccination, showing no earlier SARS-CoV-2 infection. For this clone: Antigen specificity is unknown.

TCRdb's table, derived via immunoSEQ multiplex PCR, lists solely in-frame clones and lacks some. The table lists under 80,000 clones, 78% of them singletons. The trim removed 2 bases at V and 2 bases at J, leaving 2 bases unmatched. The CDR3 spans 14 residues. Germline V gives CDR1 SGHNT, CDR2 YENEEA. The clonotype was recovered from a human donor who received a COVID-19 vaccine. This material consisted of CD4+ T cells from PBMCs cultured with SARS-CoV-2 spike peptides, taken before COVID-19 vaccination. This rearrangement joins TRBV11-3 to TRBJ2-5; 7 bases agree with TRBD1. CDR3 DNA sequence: TGTGCCAGCAGCTTAACAGGGGCTCAAGAGACCCAGTACTTC. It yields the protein CASSLTGAQETQYF.